Below, 16 T cell receptor beta chains from the same sample are listed, as sequenced in a study of early T cells in non-severe SARS-CoV-2 infection. MiXCR was run by TCRdb on the 5' RACE reads, yielding one entry per CDR3 protein. Of tens of thousands of distinct CDR3 sequences listed, approximately 15% are singletons. Sequencing was performed on whole blood. The receptor source for this set is an adult who was a healthcare worker with PCR-confirmed SARS-CoV-2 infection or an uninfected control (not recorded which).

The chain uses TRBV29-1 and TRBJ1-2; D might be TRBD1 (6 bases). This CDR3 is built from 12 residues. V lost 4 bases to trimming and J lost 4 bases, with 10 bases between them. Germline loops: CDR1 SQVTM, CDR2 ANQGSEA. CDR3 sequence (DNA): TGCAGCGTTGGTAGAGGGGGCTATGGCTACACCTTC. This gives the protein CSVGRGGYGYTF.

The genes are TRBV2 and TRBJ1-6; possibly TRBD1 for D (6 bases). CDR3 length: 16 residues. Trimming removed 4 bases from V and 8 bases from J, with 18 bases in between. From germline, CDR1 is SNHLY and CDR2 FYNNEI. The CDR3, as DNA: TGTGCCAGCAGTGGGTCGACAGGCCTGGAGGATTCACCCCTCCACTTT. The encoded protein is CASSGSTGLEDSPLHF.

The CDR3 here is CASSSGGGRHNEQFF. The CDR3 nucleotides read TGTGCCAGCAGTTCGGGCGGGGGGCGGCACAATGAGCAGTTCTTC. The chain employs TRBV6-4 and TRBJ2-1; TRBD2 matches at 8 bases. V gave up 5 bases and J gave up 5 bases; unmatched junction bases: 8. The CDR3 is made up of 15 amino acids. Germline assignment: CDR1 MRHNA and CDR2 SNTAGT.

This clonotype was picked up a small number of times. J is TRBJ2-3 and V is TRBV24-1, with D hard to call. V lost 1 base to trimming and J lost 7 bases, with 17 bases between them. Germline V CDR1 and CDR2: KGHDR, SFDVKD. This CDR3 has 16 amino acids. CDR3 in amino acids: CATSDFSQASGHTQYF. The CDR3 nucleotides read TGTGCCACCAGTGATTTCTCCCAGGCTAGTGGGCATACGCAGTATTTT.

In this sample, this clonotype turned up many times. The CDR3 nucleotides are TGTGCCAGCAGCCGAGGGGGGGCAGACGAGCAGTACTTC. Protein: CASSRGGADEQYF. This chain connects TRBV28 to TRBJ2-7; perhaps TRBD2 as D (7 bases). CDR1 is MDHEN and CDR2 is SYDVKM in the germline V gene. CDR3 length: 13 residues. The ends were cut back, 6 bases at V and 5 bases at J, with 14 bases in the middle.

This clonotype has ten or more counts. The rearrangement links TRBV20-1 to TRBJ2-5; D possibly uses TRBD1 or TRBD2 (6 bases each). Trimming pared 0 bases from V and 2 bases from J, leaving 10 bases between. The CDR3 has 14 amino acids. CDR1 DFQATT and CDR2 SNEGSKA come from the germline V gene (reference sequence). The CDR3 is CSARDGGRQETQYF. In DNA form, the CDR3 reads TGCAGTGCTAGAGACGGGGGCAGGCAAGAGACCCAGTACTTC.

This clonotype appeared a few times. V and J are TRBV6-2 or TRBV6-3 and TRBJ2-7; possible D gene TRBD2, 6 bases. The germline V gene encodes CDR1 MNHEY and CDR2 SVGEGT. The CDR3 contains 14 residues. Trimming removed 2 bases from V and 5 bases from J, with 13 bases in between. CDR3 loop: CASSYTRGSNEQYF. DNA of the CDR3: TGTGCCAGCAGTTACACCCGGGGGAGCAACGAGCAGTACTTC.

The rearrangement links TRBV5-1 to TRBJ1-6; perhaps TRBD1 as D (6 bases). Germline V lookup: CDR1 SGHRS, CDR2 YFSETQ. The CDR3 consists of 16 residues. V was clipped by 0 bases and J by 7 bases, with 14 bases between them. CDR3 amino acids: CASSLESGTLNSPLHF. CDR3 in DNA: TGCGCCAGCAGCTTGGAAAGCGGGACACTGAATTCACCCCTCCACTTT.

This clonotype was counted only a few times. The rearrangement links TRBV15 to TRBJ1-3, with a weak D call TRBD1 (5 bases). Germline CDR1 is LNHNV and CDR2 is YYDKDF (reference sequence). This CDR3 is built from 16 residues. Between the trimmed V and J ends, which lost 1 base and 6 bases, there was a span of 16 bases. CDR3 in amino acids: CATSRAQAGDENTIYF. CDR3 nucleotides: TGTGCCACCAGCAGAGCTCAGGCTGGGGACGAAAACACCATATATTTT.

A few counts support this clonotype. The chain uses TRBV29-1 and TRBJ2-7, with a possible D match to TRBD2 (6 bases). Germline values: CDR1 SQVTM, CDR2 ANQGSEA. Between the trimmed V and J ends, which lost 1 base and 0 bases, there was a span of 13 bases. CDR3 length equals 15 residues. This chain's CDR3 is CSVEVWRASSYEQYF. The CDR3, as DNA: TGCAGCGTTGAAGTATGGAGGGCCAGCTCCTACGAGCAGTACTTC.

The chain recombines TRBV29-1 with TRBJ2-3; unclear D gene. In germline, CDR1 is SQVTM, CDR2 ANQGSEA. CDR3 length equals 12 residues. Trimming took 4 bases from V and 6 from J, leaving 11 bases between them. The CDR3: CSVAAEGDTQYF. Here the CDR3 DNA reads TGCAGCGTTGCGGCTGAAGGGGATACGCAGTATTTT.

The sample holds a few counts of this clonotype. This rearrangement joins TRBV5-8 to TRBJ1-1, with 7 bases fitting TRBD1. With V trimmed by 4 bases and J by 1 base, 1 base remained unmatched. Germline values: CDR1 SGHTS, CDR2 YDEGEE. The CDR3 runs to 13 residues. The CDR3 reads CASSGTENTEAFF. CDR3 coding DNA: TGTGCCAGCAGCGGGACAGAGAACACTGAAGCTTTCTTT.

The genes are TRBV18 and TRBJ2-3; no clear D. The germline CDR1 and CDR2 sequences are KGHSH and LQKENI. V was cut by 0 bases and J by 2 bases, with 6 bases left in between. The CDR3 totals 14 residues. CDR3 region: CASSPPWPTDTQYF. For the CDR3, the DNA is TGTGCCAGCTCACCACCCTGGCCCACAGATACGCAGTATTTT.

Ten or more counts support this clonotype. This chain joins TRBV30 and TRBJ1-5; 8 bases are a match to TRBD1. The germline V gene has CDR1 GTSNPN and CDR2 SVGIG (reference sequence). This CDR3 has 14 residues. The J segment lost 3 bases and the V segment lost 5 bases, leaving 6 bases of the junction unmatched. The CDR3 sequence: CAWVRQGLNQPQHF. CDR3 coding DNA: TGTGCCTGGGTAAGACAGGGGCTCAATCAGCCCCAGCATTTT.

The chain combines TRBV18 with TRBJ2-7; 8 positions agree with TRBD1. Germline trimming cut 6 bases from V and 7 bases from J; bases unmatched to any gene: 8. CDR1 and CDR2 (germline): KGHSH, LQKENI. The CDR3 consists of 13 residues. The CDR3 region has the DNA TGTGCCAGCTCCCAAGGACAGGGCGGGGAGCAGTACTTC. Protein: CASSQGQGGEQYF.

This clonotype was counted between two and nine times. This chain joins TRBV6-5 and TRBJ1-2, with D perhaps matching TRBD1 (6 bases). CDR1 and CDR2 from the germline V gene are MNHEY and SVGAGI. This CDR3 comprises 13 residues. The V and J ends lost 5 bases and 6 bases respectively, with 13 bases between them. CDR3 DNA: TGTGCCAGCAGTCTACTCGGGGGCAATGGCTACACCTTC. Protein: CASSLLGGNGYTF.